This T cell receptor (beta chain) was identified in a study of blood T cell repertoires in COVID-19. Study information: Italy, Spain and the United States were the sources of the convalescent and acute COVID-19 samples. The analysed material was cDNA or gDNA that came from T cells, B-cell-depleted T cells, or PBMCs.

Germline CDR1 and CDR2: SGHDT and YYEEEE. The length of the CDR3 is 13 residues. The J segment lost 7 bases and the V segment lost 3 bases, leaving 5 bases of the junction unmatched. As originally analysed: The assay estimated nucleated cells by amplifying reference gene primers. Generated by immunoSEQ multiplex PCR, the TCRdb table keeps only in-frame clones and is missing some. That table is the source of V, J and clone size, and D and trimming were worked out from the DNA. The sample has around 58,000 clones; roughly 90% are singletons. The gene calls are TRBV5-6 and TRBJ2-7, with 9 bases fitting TRBD2. This sequence originates from a human donor with active COVID-19. The donor label of this sample is uncertain. The source material was peripheral blood. CDR3: CASSSAGGREQYV. The CDR3 DNA reads as TGTGCCAGCAGCTCCGCGGGGGGGCGGGAGCAGTACGTC.